A selection of T cell receptor beta chains follows, all from one sample in a study of tumor and adjacent non-tumor tissue in lung cancer. Each CDR3 protein gets one entry after TCRdb re-called the multiplex PCR reads with MiXCR. The sample has around 100,000 distinct CDR3 sequences, less than 75% seen once. Material: distant non-tumor lung tissue. The receptors come from a man aged 25 to 40 with non-small cell lung cancer. The CDR3 runs from the conserved cysteine through the conserved F or W. The D gene is left open where the match is weak. Size is stated for part of the rows, as once, few or many counts, or as a class when the clone is expanded.

TRBD2	TRBV12-3/TRBV12-4	NA	TRBJ2-3	CASNLAPGRAEDTQYF	TGTGCTAGCAATTTAGCGCCGGGGAGGGCGGAAGATACGCAGTATTTT
NA	TRBV29-1	NA	TRBJ1-1	CSVAGGAAPEAFF	NA
NA	TRBV11-3	once	TRBJ2-5	CTSSLEGRWWETQYF	TGTACCAGCAGCCTGGAGGGAAGATGGTGGGAGACCCAGTACTTT
TRBD1	TRBV29-1	NA	TRBJ1-1	CSAAQGDDTEAFF	TGCAGCGCCGCCCAGGGGGATGACACTGAAGCTTTCTTT
NA	TRBV25-1	NA	TRBJ2-1	CVSSGGLGVYNEQFF	TGTGTCAGCAGTGGGGGGCTAGGGGTCTACAATGAGCAGTTCTTC
TRBD2	TRBV20-1	NA	TRBJ2-7	CNAGGGGGTYEQYF	TGCAATGCTGGGGGTGGGGGGGGGACCTACGAGCAGTACTTC
TRBD1	TRBV11-1	NA	TRBJ2-5	CASSFVTGVGETQYF	TGTGCCAGCAGCTTCGTCACAGGGGTAGGCGAGACCCAGTACTTC
NA	TRBV12-3/TRBV12-4	many	TRBJ2-7	CASRGPGYEQYF	TGTGCCAGCAGGGGCCCCGGCTACGAGCAGTACTTC
TRBD1	TRBV12-3/TRBV12-4	once	TRBJ1-6	CTSSLWTGAVNNSPLHF	TGTACCAGCAGTTTATGGACAGGGGCTGTAAATAATTCACCCCTCCATTTT
NA	TRBV6-2/TRBV6-3	NA	TRBJ2-6	CASSSRRPGANVLTF	TGTGCCAGCAGTTCTAGGAGACCCGGGGCCAACGTCTTGACTTTC
TRBD1	TRBV4-1	NA	TRBJ1-5	CASSLDQGGNQPQHF	TGCGCCAGCAGCCTTGACCAGGGGGGTAATCAGCCCCAGCATTTT